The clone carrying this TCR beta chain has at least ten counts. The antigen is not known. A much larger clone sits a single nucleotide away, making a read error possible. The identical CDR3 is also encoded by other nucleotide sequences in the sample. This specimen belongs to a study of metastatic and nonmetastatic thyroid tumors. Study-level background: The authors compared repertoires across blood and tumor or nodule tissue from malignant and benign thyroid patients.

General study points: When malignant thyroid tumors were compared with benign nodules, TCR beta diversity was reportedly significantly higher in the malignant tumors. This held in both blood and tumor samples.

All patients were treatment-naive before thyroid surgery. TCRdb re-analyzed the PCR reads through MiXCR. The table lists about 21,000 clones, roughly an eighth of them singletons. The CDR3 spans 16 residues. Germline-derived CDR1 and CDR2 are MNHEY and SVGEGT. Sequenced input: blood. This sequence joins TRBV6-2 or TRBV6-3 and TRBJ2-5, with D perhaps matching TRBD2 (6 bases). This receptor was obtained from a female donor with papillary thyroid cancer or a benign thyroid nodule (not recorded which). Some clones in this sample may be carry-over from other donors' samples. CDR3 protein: CASTRGGRTDQETQYF. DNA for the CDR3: TGTGCCAGCACCCGGGGAGGCAGAACCGACCAAGAGACCCAGTACTTT.